This is a list of T cell receptor beta chains from one sample in a study of identical twins. TCRdb re-analysed the 5' RACE reads in MiXCR, keeping a single row per CDR3 protein. This table has 350,000 to 400,000 distinct CDR3 sequences, approximately 8.8% appearing once. Sequences were obtained from naive T cells sorted from blood. The receptors stem from a woman in her forties or fifties in good health. Both conserved end residues are part of each CDR3. The D gene is left open where the match is weak. Some rows mark clone size as missing; the rest say once, few, many or name a class of expanded clone.

j_call,clone_size,d_call,v_call,cdr3_aa,cdr3_nt
TRBJ2-1,.,.,TRBV5-5,CASSFIPNEQFF,TGTGCCAGCAGCTTCATACCCAATGAGCAGTTCTTC
TRBJ2-5,few,TRBD2,TRBV4-1,CASSQATSGSREETQYF,TGCGCCAGCAGCCAGGCGACTAGCGGGAGCAGAGAGGAGACCCAGTACTTC
TRBJ2-7,.,.,TRBV7-9,CASNIGGYEQYF,TGTGCCAGCAACATAGGCGGCTACGAGCAGTACTTC
TRBJ2-3,.,.,TRBV20-1,CSARDTQRNTDTQYF,TGCAGTGCTAGAGATACCCAGCGGAACACAGATACGCAGTATTTT
TRBJ2-7,.,.,TRBV20-1,CSARSRTVLVHEQYF,TGCAGTGCTAGATCCCGGACAGTCCTTGTCCACGAGCAGTACTTC
TRBJ2-1,.,TRBD2,TRBV7-9,CASSAGSGGPYNEQFF,TGTGCCAGCAGCGCGGGGTCGGGAGGGCCCTACAATGAGCAGTTCTTC
TRBJ2-7,.,TRBD2,TRBV20-1,CSATGGTSDYEQYF,TGCAGTGCCACTGGAGGGACTAGCGACTACGAGCAGTACTTC
TRBJ2-1,.,TRBD2,TRBV10-3,CATGAGGARGEQFF,TGTGCCACCGGGGCGGGAGGGGCCCGAGGGGAACAGTTCTTC
TRBJ2-1,few,TRBD2,TRBV7-2,CASSSAARLAGNNEQFF,TGTGCCAGCAGCTCCGCTGCTCGTTTAGCGGGAAACAATGAGCAGTTCTTC
TRBJ1-2,.,.,TRBV14,CASSQGPSYGYTF,TGTGCCAGCAGCCAAGGTCCCAGCTATGGCTACACCTTC